This TCR beta chain is drawn from a study of shared clonotypes between healthy human individuals. Regarding the study as a whole: Despite large depth, sorted-subset datasets appeared incompletely sequenced.

Sequencing was at deep level. Sequenced by immunoSEQ multiplex PCR; TCRdb stores in-frame clones only, minus some. The sample contains some 2,500,000 clones, 80% to 95% of which appear only once. On this clone: Its specificity is unknown.

CDR1 and CDR2 from the germline V gene are SNHLY and FYNNEI. Deletions cut 6 bases from V and 4 bases from J, with 19 bases between. The CDR3 length is 15 residues. The chain is built from TRBV2 and TRBJ2-7, with D hard to call. The TCR sequence derives from a man in his late teens or twenties in good health. Some clones in this sample may be carry-over from other donors' samples. Sequencing used naive CD4+ T cells from PBMCs. The subset was: CD45RA+ positively selected. Here the CDR3 reads CASRWSQWVQYEQYF. The CDR3, as DNA: TGTGCCAGCAGGTGGAGTCAGTGGGTCCAGTACGAGCAGTACTTC.